These T cell receptor beta chains were read from a single sample in a study of shared clonotypes between healthy human individuals. Libraries were prepared by immunoSEQ multiplex PCR; TCRdb keeps only in-frame clonotypes and omits some of them. This repertoire shows roughly 1,800,000 clones, about 95% found once; its top ten account for 1% to 1.5%. The sequenced material came from naive CD8+ T cells sorted from blood. The receptors come from a man between 18 and 29 years old in good health. Both conserved end residues are part of each CDR3. The D gene is left open where the match is weak. Expanded clones are given a class, and other clones once, few, many or no size at all.

cdr3_nt cdr3_aa v_call d_call clone_size j_call
TGTGCCATCAGTGGTGAGACAGGGCCCTACGAGCAGTACTTC CAISGETGPYEQYF TRBV10-3 TRBD1 NA TRBJ2-7
TGCGCCAGCAGCCAGGGACTAGCGGGAGCGTACGAGCAGTACTTC CASSQGLAGAYEQYF TRBV4-3 TRBD2 NA TRBJ2-7
TGTGCCAGCAGCTTAACCACGACTGGCGGGTGGTACGAGCAGTACTTC CASSLTTTGGWYEQYF TRBV5-6 NA NA TRBJ2-7
TGTGCCAGTAGTATAAGGCAGTACTACGAGCAGTACTTC CASSIRQYYEQYF TRBV19 NA NA TRBJ2-7
TGTGCCAGCAGCGACCAAAAGGGGACAGAGGGAAATTCACCCCTCCACTTT CASSDQKGTEGNSPLHF TRBV9 TRBD1 NA TRBJ1-6
TGTGCCAGCGCATACGGTATAGGGGATGAAAAACTGTTTTTT CASAYGIGDEKLFF TRBV6-5 NA NA TRBJ1-4
TGTGCCAGCAGCTTAGCAGGTTCCAATCAGCCCCAGCATTTT CASSLAGSNQPQHF TRBV7-8 NA few TRBJ1-5
TGTGCCAGCAGGGGAAGCAGCAATCAGCCCCAGCATTTT CASRGSSNQPQHF TRBV27 NA few TRBJ1-5
TGTGCCAGCAGCTTAGAGGGACTGTCAGTAGGCTCCTACGAGCAGTACTTC CASSLEGLSVGSYEQYF TRBV7-2 NA NA TRBJ2-7
TGTGCCAGCAGTCTAACGTGGATGAGCTCCTACGAGCAGTACTTC CASSLTWMSSYEQYF TRBV27 NA NA TRBJ2-7
TGTGCCTGGAGTGTACACAGTGTGGAGGTATACTTC CAWSVHSVEVYF TRBV30 NA NA TRBJ2-7
TGTGCCAGCAGTTACACCAAGGGATACGAGCAGTACTTC CASSYTKGYEQYF TRBV6-5 NA NA TRBJ2-7
TGTGCCAGCAGCCGAATGACTGGCAATGAGCAGTTCTTC CASSRMTGNEQFF TRBV7-9 NA NA TRBJ2-1
TGTGCCAGTAGTATGTGGGTGGGAACCACCAGTCCTGAAGCTTTCTTT CASSMWVGTTSPEAFF TRBV19 NA NA TRBJ1-1
TGTGCCAGCAGTTCCCAGGGGGCGGGTATGTCAGGGGATCAGCCCCAGCATTTT CASSSQGAGMSGDQPQHF TRBV2 TRBD1 NA TRBJ1-5
TGCGCCAGCAGCCAAGATTTCGGGGGGCGATCCACTGAAGCTTTCTTT CASSQDFGGRSTEAFF TRBV4-3 NA NA TRBJ1-1
TGTGCCTGGTCCGGGTCGAACACCGGGGAGCTGTTTTTT CAWSGSNTGELFF TRBV30 NA NA TRBJ2-2
TGCGCCAGCAGTCCAATACCAGGGGCAGGGGATGGCTACACCTTC CASSPIPGAGDGYTF TRBV10-2 NA once TRBJ1-2
TGTGCCAGCGGTCCTCCAGTTGAGCCAACTAATGAAAAACTGTTTTTT CASGPPVEPTNEKLFF TRBV11-2 NA NA TRBJ1-4
TGTGCCAGCAGCTACGCCGGGGAAGGGGTCACCGGGGAGCTGTTTTTT CASSYAGEGVTGELFF TRBV7-8 NA NA TRBJ2-2
TGTGCCAGCAGCACCCTCCCATCATACGGGACAGGGGGCAGGGACTATGGCTACACCTTC CASSTLPSYGTGGRDYGYTF TRBV7-8 TRBD1 once TRBJ1-2
TGTGCCTGGAGGGGGTTTCATGAAAAACTGTTTTTT CAWRGFHEKLFF TRBV30 NA NA TRBJ1-4
TGTGCCAGCAGGCTTCAGGGGGATGGTACTGAAGCTTTCTTT CASRLQGDGTEAFF TRBV7-6 TRBD1 NA TRBJ1-1
TGTGCCAGCAGTAACGGCTTTTCCCCGCATTTC CASSNGFSPHF TRBV27 NA NA TRBJ2-7
TGCGCCAGCAGCTTGGGAGACAACTACGAGCAGTACTTC CASSLGDNYEQYF TRBV5-1 NA NA TRBJ2-7
TGTGCCATCAGTGGGGGAAATGGCTACACCTTC CAISGGNGYTF TRBV10-3 NA once TRBJ1-2
TGTGCCTGGAGGGACAGGAGGAGCTCCTACGAGCAGTACTTC CAWRDRRSSYEQYF TRBV30 TRBD1 NA TRBJ2-7
TGTGCCAGCAGTTCGGGGACAGGTATGAACACTGAAGCTTTCTTT CASSSGTGMNTEAFF TRBV27 TRBD1 NA TRBJ1-1
TGTGCCAGCAGTGAAGGGTGGGAATACGGCTACACCTTC CASSEGWEYGYTF TRBV6-1 NA few TRBJ1-2
TGTGCCAGCAGTCCGATTAGTTGGGGCAGCAATCAGCCCCAGCATTTT CASSPISWGSNQPQHF TRBV27 NA NA TRBJ1-5
TGTGCCAGCAGTGAAGACGGGTATAACTATGGCTACACCTTC CASSEDGYNYGYTF TRBV6-1 NA NA TRBJ1-2
TGTGCCAGCAGTCCCTTTCCGGCGAATTCACCCCTCCACTTT CASSPFPANSPLHF TRBV27 NA NA TRBJ1-6
TGTGCCAGCGCTACTAGCGGGGGGGCCGGGACCCAGTACTTC CASATSGGAGTQYF TRBV2 TRBD2 NA TRBJ2-5
TGTGCCAGCAGCTTGCTAGCGGAAGAGACCCAGTACTTC CASSLLAEETQYF TRBV11-2 TRBD2 NA TRBJ2-5
TGTGCCAGCACCACTCTCCCCCAGGGGGCGGCTGGCTACACCTTC CASTTLPQGAAGYTF TRBV27 TRBD1 NA TRBJ1-2
TGTGCCAGCAGCTTGGGACAGGGCCCCGTGGAACTGTTTTTT CASSLGQGPVELFF TRBV6-5 TRBD1 NA TRBJ1-4
TGTGCCAGCAGTTTTAGTGACTCTGGGGCCAACGTCCTGACTTTC CASSFSDSGANVLTF TRBV28 NA NA TRBJ2-6
TGTGCCAGCAGCTTATCAGGCAGGGGATCCTACGAGCAGTACTTC CASSLSGRGSYEQYF TRBV7-9 NA NA TRBJ2-7
TGTGCCAGCAGCCGGCGGCTGGACACGACCTACGAGCAGTACTTC CASSRRLDTTYEQYF TRBV28 NA NA TRBJ2-7
TGTGCCACCAGCAGAAACCCGTCCTTCACAGATACGCAGTATTTT CATSRNPSFTDTQYF TRBV15 NA once TRBJ2-3
TGTGCCATCAGTGAGTCCGAGCAGGCCCGAAGCTCCTACAATGAGCAGTTCTTC CAISESEQARSSYNEQFF TRBV10-3 NA NA TRBJ2-1
TGTGCCAGCAGAAGTGAGGAGAACACTGAAGCTTTCTTT CASRSEENTEAFF TRBV5-4 NA NA TRBJ1-1
TGTGCCAGCAGTTTCGGGGCCCCAGATACGCAGTATTTT CASSFGAPDTQYF TRBV27 NA NA TRBJ2-3
TGTGCCAGCAGCGTAGGCCGGCAGCCTTTCACAGGGAACCAAGAGACCCAGTACTTC CASSVGRQPFTGNQETQYF TRBV9 NA NA TRBJ2-5
TGTGCCAGCTCACCAGGGAGCGGAAATGAAAAACTGTTTTTT CASSPGSGNEKLFF TRBV18 NA NA TRBJ1-4
TGTGCCAGCAGTTCACACTTCTCACAGGGTCGCGCAACTGGCTACACCTTC CASSSHFSQGRATGYTF TRBV27 NA NA TRBJ1-2
TGTGCTAGTGGTTTTCTATTGGAGTCAGGGGTAAACACTGAAGCTTTCTTT CASGFLLESGVNTEAFF TRBV12-5 NA NA TRBJ1-1
TGTGCCACCTCAGGTAGGGCTAGCGGGGGCCTCTTGAATGAGCAGTTCTTC CATSGRASGGLLNEQFF TRBV27 TRBD2 NA TRBJ2-1
TGCGCCAGCAGCCAAGAAAGGGCTCCGGGGCGCCTCCAAGAGACCCAGTACTTC CASSQERAPGRLQETQYF TRBV4-3 NA NA TRBJ2-5
TGTGCCAGCAGTGTAGAGCCGGGACAGGGCACAGATACGCAGTATTTT CASSVEPGQGTDTQYF TRBV2 TRBD1 NA TRBJ2-3
TGTGCCAGCAGCTTTTGGGGGGCTTCCAACGAGCAGTACTTC CASSFWGASNEQYF TRBV5-6 NA NA TRBJ2-7
TGCGCCAGTAGTTGGGGTACCGGGGAGCTGTTTTTT CASSWGTGELFF TRBV5-1 NA NA TRBJ2-2
TGTGCCAGCAGCTTATCTATCCAAGAGACCCAGTACTTC CASSLSIQETQYF TRBV13 NA NA TRBJ2-5
TGTGCCAGTACCCCCGGCCCGGACAGGGGGAGCTCCTACAATGAGCAGTTCTTC CASTPGPDRGSSYNEQFF TRBV19 TRBD1 NA TRBJ2-1
TGTGCCAGCAGCTTCATAGACAGTGGTTCACCCCTCCACTTT CASSFIDSGSPLHF TRBV7-2 NA few TRBJ1-6
TGTGCCAGCAGCTTAGCGGACAGGCCGATTTACGAGCAGTACTTC CASSLADRPIYEQYF TRBV7-9 TRBD1 NA TRBJ2-7
TGTGCCAGCAGTTTTATCCCGCTAGCGGCCCAAACTAGCACAGATACGCAGTATTTT CASSFIPLAAQTSTDTQYF TRBV27 TRBD2 NA TRBJ2-3